This T cell receptor (beta chain) emerged from a study of blood T cell repertoires in COVID-19. The repertoire was sequenced with immunoSEQ multiplex PCR; TCRdb's copy has only in-frame clones and lacks some. The table lists approximately 72,000 clones, approximately 85% of them singletons. The CDR3 is 15 residues long. Losses at the gene ends were 5 bases for V and 5 bases for J; bases not matched to a gene: 11. Germline loops: CDR1 MNHEY, CDR2 SVGAGI. V gene TRBV6-5 combines with J gene TRBJ2-7; 8 bases are a match to TRBD1. The specimen sequenced was peripheral blood. The receptor was derived from a woman older than 75 with active or convalescent COVID-19. The CDR3 bases are TGTGCCAGCAGTCCTATGACAGGGGTATACAACGAGCAGTACTTC. Its protein is CASSPMTGVYNEQYF.